The clone carrying this T cell receptor beta chain was recorded only once. The sample carries other DNA sequences with the same CDR3. Repertoires were generated with immunoSEQ multiplex PCR, while TCRdb's copy carries only in-frame clones and drops some. The sample shows millions of clones, about 92% of them seen only once. This entry is derived from a study of shared clonotypes between healthy human individuals. CDR1 SQVTM and CDR2 ANQGSEA come from the germline V gene. This CDR3 region has 13 residues. J gave up 1 base and V 3 bases, and 0 bases lay outside the gene matches. This clonotype originated in a man in his late teens or twenties in good health. Some clones in this sample may be carry-over from other donors' samples. The rearrangement joins TRBV29-1 to TRBJ2-3; 8 positions match TRBD2. The sample comprised naive CD4+ T cells from PBMCs. Subset given: CD45RA+ positively selected. The CDR3 here is CSVETSGTDTQYF. The CDR3 DNA reads as TGCAGCGTTGAGACTAGCGGCACAGATACGCAGTATTTT.